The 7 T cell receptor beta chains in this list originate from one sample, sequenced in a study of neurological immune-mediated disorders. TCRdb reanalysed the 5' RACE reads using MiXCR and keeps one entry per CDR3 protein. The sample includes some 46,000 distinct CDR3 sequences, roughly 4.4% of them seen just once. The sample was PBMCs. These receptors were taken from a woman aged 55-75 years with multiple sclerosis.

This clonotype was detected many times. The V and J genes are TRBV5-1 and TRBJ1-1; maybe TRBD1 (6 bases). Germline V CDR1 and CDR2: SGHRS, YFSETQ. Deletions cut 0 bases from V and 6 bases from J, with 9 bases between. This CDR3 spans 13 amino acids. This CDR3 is CASSLGDIPEAFF. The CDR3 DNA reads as TGCGCCAGCAGCTTGGGGGACATTCCTGAAGCTTTCTTT.

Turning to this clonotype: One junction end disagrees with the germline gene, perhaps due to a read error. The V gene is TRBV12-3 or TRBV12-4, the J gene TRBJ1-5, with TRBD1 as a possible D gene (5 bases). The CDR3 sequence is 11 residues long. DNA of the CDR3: TGTGCCAGCACCTTGGGGGGTCCCCAGAATTTT. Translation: CASTLGGPQNF.

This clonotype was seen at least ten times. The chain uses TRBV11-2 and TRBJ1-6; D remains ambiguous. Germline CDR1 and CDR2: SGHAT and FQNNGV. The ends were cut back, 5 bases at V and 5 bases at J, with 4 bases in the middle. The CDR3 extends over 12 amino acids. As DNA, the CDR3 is TGTGCCAGCAGCCAGAATAATTCACCCCTCCACTTT. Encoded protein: CASSQNNSPLHF.

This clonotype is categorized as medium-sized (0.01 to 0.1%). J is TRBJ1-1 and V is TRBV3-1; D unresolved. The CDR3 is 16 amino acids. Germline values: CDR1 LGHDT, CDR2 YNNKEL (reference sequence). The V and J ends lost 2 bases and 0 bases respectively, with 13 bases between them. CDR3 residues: CASSQMRVTVNTEAFF. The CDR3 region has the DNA TGTGCCAGCAGCCAAATGCGCGTTACTGTGAACACTGAAGCTTTCTTT.

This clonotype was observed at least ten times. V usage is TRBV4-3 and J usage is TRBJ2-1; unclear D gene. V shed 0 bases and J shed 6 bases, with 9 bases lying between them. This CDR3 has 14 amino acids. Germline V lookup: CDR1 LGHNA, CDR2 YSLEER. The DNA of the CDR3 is TGCGCCAGCAGCCAAGAGACCATGGGCAATGAGCAGTTCTTC. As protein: CASSQETMGNEQFF.

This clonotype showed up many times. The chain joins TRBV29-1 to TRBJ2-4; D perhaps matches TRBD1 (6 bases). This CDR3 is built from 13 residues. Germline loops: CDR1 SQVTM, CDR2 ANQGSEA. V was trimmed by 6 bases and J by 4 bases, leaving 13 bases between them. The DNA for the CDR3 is TGCAGCGTCCAGATGACAGGAAAAAACATTCAGTACTTC. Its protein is CSVQMTGKNIQYF.

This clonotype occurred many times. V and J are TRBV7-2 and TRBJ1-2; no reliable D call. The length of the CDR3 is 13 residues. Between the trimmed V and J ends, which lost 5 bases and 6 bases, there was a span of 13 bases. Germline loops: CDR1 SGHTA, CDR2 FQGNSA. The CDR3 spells CASSPSGLDGYTF. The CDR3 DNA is TGTGCCAGCAGCCCCAGCGGACTGGATGGCTACACCTTC.